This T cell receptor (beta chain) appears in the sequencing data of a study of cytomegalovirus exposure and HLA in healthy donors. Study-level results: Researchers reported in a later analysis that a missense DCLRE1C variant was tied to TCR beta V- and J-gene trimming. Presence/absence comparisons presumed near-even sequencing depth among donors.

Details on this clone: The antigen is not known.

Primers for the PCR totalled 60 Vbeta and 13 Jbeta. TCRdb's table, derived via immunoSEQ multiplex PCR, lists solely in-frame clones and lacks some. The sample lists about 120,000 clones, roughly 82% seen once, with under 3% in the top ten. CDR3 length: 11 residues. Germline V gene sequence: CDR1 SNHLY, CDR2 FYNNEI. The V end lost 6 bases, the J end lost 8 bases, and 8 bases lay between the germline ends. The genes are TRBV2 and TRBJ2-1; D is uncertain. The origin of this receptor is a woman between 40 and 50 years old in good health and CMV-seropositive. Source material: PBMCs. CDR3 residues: CASSRLHEQFF. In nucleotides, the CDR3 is TGTGCCAGCAGCCGCCTACATGAGCAGTTCTTC.